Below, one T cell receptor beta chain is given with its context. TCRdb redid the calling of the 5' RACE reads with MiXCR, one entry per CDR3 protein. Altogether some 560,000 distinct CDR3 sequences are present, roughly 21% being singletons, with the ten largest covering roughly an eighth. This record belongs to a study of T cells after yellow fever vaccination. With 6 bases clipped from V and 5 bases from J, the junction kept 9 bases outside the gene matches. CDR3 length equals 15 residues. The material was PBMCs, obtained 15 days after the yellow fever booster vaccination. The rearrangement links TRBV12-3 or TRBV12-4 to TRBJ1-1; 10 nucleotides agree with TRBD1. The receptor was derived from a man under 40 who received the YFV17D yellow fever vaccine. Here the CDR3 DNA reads TGTGCCAGCAGCCGGGACAGGGGATCAGGGACTGAAGCTTTCTTT. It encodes CASSRDRGSGTEAFF.